The 27 T cell receptor beta chains below all came from one sample that was sequenced in a study of tumor-infiltrating lymphocytes in localized non-small cell lung cancer. The assay was immunoSEQ multiplex PCR, and TCRdb's table has in-frame clones only and misses some. The table lists 13,000 to 15,000 clones, approximately 62% of them singletons, with less than 10% in the top ten. Material: uninvolved lung tissue not adjacent to the tumor. The receptor source for this set is a human donor with non-small cell lung cancer.

This chain connects TRBV4-2 to TRBJ2-2, with a weak D call TRBD2 (7 bases). This CDR3 spans 16 amino acids. V was trimmed by 4 bases and J by 6 bases, leaving 18 bases between them. Germline lookup yields CDR1 LGHNA and CDR2 YNFKEQ. In DNA, the CDR3 is TGTGCCAGCAGCCGCGGAGCACAGGGAGGGTCCGGGGAGCTGTTTTTT. It is translated as CASSRGAQGGSGELFF.

The chain joins TRBV4-3 to TRBJ2-7, with a possible D match to TRBD2 (5 bases). The germline V gene has CDR1 LGHNA and CDR2 YSLEER. The CDR3 loop spans 15 amino acids. V lost 2 bases, J lost 2 bases, and 13 bases lay in between. CDR3: CASSQREGFPYEQYF. The CDR3 region has the DNA TGCGCCAGCAGCCAAAGAGAGGGTTTCCCCTACGAGCAGTACTTC.

This rearrangement joins TRBV19 to TRBJ2-1; 10 bases fit TRBD1. The CDR3 has 17 residues. CDR1 and CDR2 (germline): LNHDA, SQIVND (reference sequence). With V trimmed by 0 bases and J by 7 bases, 9 bases remained unmatched. CDR3 bases: TGTGCCAGTAGTATAGATCTTCCGGACAGGGGGTTGAATGAGCAGTTCTTC. Protein: CASSIDLPDRGLNEQFF.

This clone is medium-sized (0.01 to 0.1%) within its sample. For the CDR3, the DNA is TGTGCCAGCAGCGCATATGCGGCACGGGAGTATGGCTACACCTTC. Protein product: CASSAYAAREYGYTF. The rearrangement joins TRBV6-1 to TRBJ1-2; no clear D gene. This CDR3 has 15 amino acids. V was shortened by 6 bases and J by 5 bases, with 19 bases between the two germline ends. CDR1 MNHNS and CDR2 SASEGT come from the germline V gene.

The chain links TRBV27 to TRBJ2-7; possibly TRBD2 for D (8 bases). The CDR3 has 18 residues. CDR1 MNHEY and CDR2 SMNVEV come from the germline V gene (reference sequence). V shed 5 bases and J shed 6 bases, with 29 bases lying between them. The CDR3 nucleotides read TGTGCCAGCAGTCCGTCGCCCGGGGCAGCGGGAGCAGGGGGCGAGCAGTACTTC. It encodes CASSPSPGAAGAGGEQYF.

The chain joins TRBV28 to TRBJ2-3; 13 nucleotides agree with TRBD2. V lost 6 bases, J lost 4 bases, and 16 bases stayed unmatched. Germline CDR1 MDHEN, CDR2 SYDVKM. This CDR3 has 19 amino acids. The CDR3: CASSYLGLAGDNQADTQYF. CDR3 bases: TGTGCCAGCAGCTACCTAGGACTAGCGGGAGACAATCAAGCAGATACGCAGTATTTT. Supplemented by reference TRBV28 and TRBJ2-3, the full variable domain reads DVKVTQSSRYLVKRTGEKVFLECVQDMDHENMFWYRQDPGLGLRLIYFSYDVKMKEKGDIPEGYSVSREKKERFSLILESASTNQTSMYLCASSYLGLAGDNQADTQYFGPGTRLTVL.

The table lists this clone with a few counts. The V gene is TRBV5-4, the J gene TRBJ1-3; no clear D. The CDR3 is 15 amino acids. CDR1 and CDR2 (germline): SGHNT, YYREEE (reference sequence). The V and J ends lost 0 bases and 0 bases respectively, with 7 bases between them. Here the CDR3 DNA reads TGTGCCAGCAGCTTGGTCTCGAGCTCTGGAAACACCATATATTTT. This sequence encodes CASSLVSSSGNTIYF.

The chain uses TRBV19 and TRBJ1-1, with a weak D call TRBD1 (5 bases). In germline, CDR1 is LNHDA, CDR2 SQIVND (reference sequence). Deletions cut 0 bases from V and 5 bases from J, with 10 bases between. The CDR3 has 14 residues. The CDR3, as DNA: TGTGCCAGTAGTATAGAGGGGGAGGAGACTGAAGCTTTCTTT. Translating gives CASSIEGEETEAFF.

The chain links TRBV4-3 to TRBJ2-7, with TRBD2 identical over 14 bases. Unmatched junction bases numbered 13, after V lost 4 bases and J lost 2 bases. The CDR3 is 19 amino acids. Germline CDR1 and CDR2: LGHNA and YSLEER. CDR3 region: CASSRELGTSGSLTYEQYF. The CDR3 nucleotides are TGCGCCAGCAGCCGAGAACTTGGGACTAGCGGGAGTCTCACCTACGAGCAGTACTTC.

The chain combines TRBV5-1 with TRBJ1-2; TRBD1 matches at 8 bases. Germline CDR1 reads SGHRS; CDR2 reads YFSETQ. The CDR3 contains 14 residues. V was clipped by 3 bases and J by 8 bases; unmatched bases: 9. CDR3 region: CASSWETGVVGYTF. The CDR3 region has the DNA TGCGCCAGCAGCTGGGAGACAGGGGTGGTAGGCTACACCTTC.

The chain has TRBV19 and TRBJ1-5; tentatively, D is TRBD1 (6 bases). This CDR3 comprises 13 residues. CDR1 LNHDA and CDR2 SQIVND come from the germline V gene (reference sequence). Trimming shortened V by 7 bases and J by 9 bases, and 16 bases separated the two germline ends. This chain's CDR3 is CASTDRLKGPQHF. The CDR3 nucleotides read TGTGCCAGTACTGACAGGCTAAAGGGGCCCCAGCATTTT.

The gene calls are TRBV29-1 and TRBJ2-2; D assignment may be TRBD1 or TRBD2 (5 bases each). V shed 7 bases and J shed 8 bases, with 20 bases lying between them. Per germline, CDR1 SQVTM and CDR2 ANQGSEA. CDR3 length: 14 amino acids. The CDR3 is CSAGTPWGMGELFF. Here the CDR3 DNA reads TGCAGCGCAGGGACCCCCTGGGGAATGGGGGAGCTGTTTTTT.

The V and J genes are TRBV9 and TRBJ2-5; D is uncertain. V lost 4 bases and J lost 7, with 11 bases in between. The CDR3 consists of 12 residues. Per germline, CDR1 SGDLS and CDR2 YYNGEE. The CDR3 here is CASSPPRGTQYF. CDR3 in DNA: TGTGCCAGCAGCCCTCCCCGTGGGACCCAGTACTTC.

This clone was picked up a small number of times. The chain joins TRBV6-6 to TRBJ1-1, with TRBD1 matching over 8 bases. The CDR3 is 14 residues long. Looked up from germline, CDR1 is MNHNY and CDR2 is SVGAGI (reference sequence). The trim removed 8 bases at V and 0 bases at J, leaving 5 bases unmatched. The CDR3 nucleotides read TGTGCCAGCGTAAGACAGGGGTTGAACACTGAAGCTTTCTTT. This translates into CASVRQGLNTEAFF.

The genes are TRBV9 and TRBJ2-7; maybe TRBD2 (5 bases). V shed 0 bases and J shed 2 bases, with 15 bases lying between them. CDR3 size: 16 residues. The V gene's germline CDR1 is SGDLS and CDR2 YYNGEE. The CDR3 here is CASSVGGADGTYEQYF. CDR3 DNA: TGTGCCAGCAGCGTAGGGGGAGCGGACGGAACCTACGAGCAGTACTTC. The full variable domain, completed using reference TRBV9 and TRBJ2-7, is DSGVTQTPKHLITATGQRVTLRCSPRSGDLSVYWYQQSLDQGLQFLIQYYNGEERAKGNILERFSAQQFPDLHSELNLSSLELGDSALYFCASSVGGADGTYEQYFGPGTRLTVT.

The rearrangement links TRBV30 to TRBJ2-7, with 12 bases lining up with TRBD2. CDR3 length: 18 amino acids. With V trimmed by 0 bases and J by 4 bases, 13 bases remained unmatched. CDR1 is GTSNPN, CDR2 SVGIG, per germline (reference sequence). The chain's CDR3 is CAWSVRWSLAGGGYEQYF. Here the CDR3 DNA reads TGTGCCTGGAGTGTACGTTGGTCACTAGCGGGAGGAGGGTACGAGCAGTACTTC.

The chain recombines TRBV6-1 with TRBJ2-7; TRBD1 agrees at 7 bases. The CDR3 extends over 14 amino acids. The V and J ends lost 1 base and 7 bases, in that order; junction bases with no gene match: 7. Germline lookup yields CDR1 MNHNS and CDR2 SASEGT. CDR3 residues: CASSEGPGGVEQYF. CDR3 in DNA: TGTGCCAGCAGTGAAGGTCCAGGGGGAGTTGAGCAGTACTTC.

The V call is TRBV20-1, the J call TRBJ2-5, with D possibly TRBD2 on 6 matching bases. V lost 2 bases and J 7 bases, leaving 8 bases between the germline ends. CDR3 length equals 11 residues. Germline V gene lookup returns CDR1 DFQATT and CDR2 SNEGSKA (reference sequence). Here the CDR3 reads CSARPGRTQYF. CDR3 nucleotide sequence: TGCAGTGCTAGACCCGGGAGGACCCAGTACTTC.

The V call is TRBV7-2, the J call TRBJ2-2; D remains unclear. CDR1 is SGHTA and CDR2 is FQGNSA in the germline V gene. The CDR3 is 14 amino acids. Between the trimmed V and J ends, which lost 5 bases and 2 bases, there was a span of 9 bases. In DNA form, the CDR3 reads TGTGCCAGCAGCCTTAATATCAACACCGGGGAGCTGTTTTTT. Amino acid sequence: CASSLNINTGELFF.

The chain has TRBV30 and TRBJ2-2, with a tentative D call TRBD2 (5 bases). Trimming removed 4 bases at V and 4 bases at J, with 10 bases between. This CDR3 contains 13 residues. The germline CDR1 and CDR2 sequences are GTSNPN and SVGIG (reference sequence). The CDR3: CAWTARGTGELFF. The CDR3 DNA follows: TGTGCCTGGACGGCCCGGGGCACCGGGGAGCTGTTTTTT. Full variable domain (rest looked up from reference TRBV30 and TRBJ2-2): SQTIHQWPATLVQPVGSPLSLECTVEGTSNPNLYWYRQAAGRGLQLLFYSVGIGQISSEVPQNLSASRPQDRQFILSSKKLLLSDSGFYLCAWTARGTGELFFGEGSRLTVL.

This clone was seen a single time. The chain is built from TRBV29-1 and TRBJ1-1; a possible D gene is TRBD1 (5 bases). The germline V gene has CDR1 SQVTM and CDR2 ANQGSEA. The CDR3 extends over 14 amino acids. Trimming took off 4 bases at V and 1 base at J, with 13 bases between the two ends. The chain's CDR3 is CSVGRALKNTEAFF. CDR3 sequence (DNA): TGCAGCGTTGGCAGGGCCCTCAAGAACACTGAAGCTTTCTTT.

The chain employs TRBV6-4 and TRBJ1-3; perhaps TRBD1 as D (6 bases). Germline values: CDR1 MRHNA, CDR2 SNTAGT. The CDR3 runs to 16 residues. Trimming took off 7 bases at V and 2 bases at J, with 18 bases between the two ends. In DNA, the CDR3 is TGTGCCAGCATGCCCGGGGAGGGGGATACTGGAAACACCATATATTTT. Translated: CASMPGEGDTGNTIYF.

The J gene is TRBJ1-2, the V gene TRBV6-5, with D unclear. The CDR3 runs to 13 residues. The V end was cut by 5 bases, the J end by 8 bases, with 15 bases between. Germline CDR1 MNHEY, CDR2 SVGAGI. The CDR3 DNA reads as TGTGCCAGCAGTGACCCGGGTAGAAGGGGCTACACCTTC. Translated, it gives CASSDPGRRGYTF.

By share, this clone ranks as medium-sized. The chain has TRBV28 and TRBJ2-1, with 10 bases matching TRBD1. The V and J ends lost 6 bases and 5 bases, in that order; junction bases with no gene match: 4. The germline V gene encodes CDR1 MDHEN and CDR2 SYDVKM. The CDR3 is 14 amino acids. In DNA form, the CDR3 reads TGTGCCAGCAGCACGACAGGGGGCAACAATGAGCAGTTCTTC. Its translation is CASSTTGGNNEQFF.

This rearrangement joins TRBV7-2 to TRBJ1-4, with D maybe TRBD1 (6 bases). This CDR3 region has 14 residues. Trimming cost V 2 bases and J 3 bases, with 7 bases left between them. Per the germline V gene, CDR1 is SGHTA and CDR2 is FQGNSA. In DNA form, the CDR3 reads TGTGCCAGCAGCTTAAGGGGGTCTAATGAAAAACTGTTTTTT. The encoded protein is CASSLRGSNEKLFF.

Written as DNA, the CDR3 is TGCGCCAGCAGCCCCTCGCCAGGATTTAGCAATCAGCCCCAGCATTTT. The encoded protein is CASSPSPGFSNQPQHF. The chain joins TRBV4-1 to TRBJ1-5; D is unclear. The CDR3 is 16 amino acids. Germline V CDR1 and CDR2: MGHRA, YSYEKL. V was trimmed by 4 bases and J by 0 bases, leaving 13 bases between them.

The chain combines TRBV2 with TRBJ1-4; the D is unclear. In germline, CDR1 is SNHLY, CDR2 FYNNEI. There are 12 residues in the CDR3. The DNA for the CDR3 is TGTCTCCAGCACCGGATGAATGAAAAACTGTTTTTT. It translates to CLQHRMNEKLFF.